A selection of T cell receptor beta chains follows, all from one sample in a study of tumor and adjacent non-tumor tissue in lung cancer. TCRdb recomputed calls from the multiplex PCR reads with MiXCR, one row per CDR3 protein. The data show 100,000 to 150,000 distinct CDR3 sequences, with around three fifths seen just once and around 13% held by the top ten. The source material was lung tumor tissue. These receptor sequences come from a man aged 25 to 45 with non-small cell lung cancer. Each CDR3 is given with its conserved first and last residue. The D gene is left open where the match is weak. A clone size is listed for some rows: how often the clone was seen (once, few, many), or a class if it is expanded.

V gene	D gene	J gene	clone size	CDR3 protein	CDR3 DNA
TRBV10-2	TRBD1	TRBJ1-5	once	CTSSAGGTGQPQHF	TGCACCAGCAGTGCAGGGGGCACGGGACAGCCCCAGCATTTT
TRBV29-1	TRBD2	TRBJ2-1	.	CSVSTSGPYDEQFF	TGTAGCGTTTCGACTAGCGGACCCTACGATGAGCAGTTCTTC
TRBV11-2	TRBD1	TRBJ2-3	.	CASSWTGGDTQYF	TGTGCCAGCAGCTGGACAGGGGGGGATACGCAGTATTTT
TRBV11-3	.	TRBJ2-2	.	CASNWTSGELFF	TGTGCCAGCAACTGGACCTCCGGGGAGCTGTTTTTT
TRBV4-2	.	TRBJ2-7	.	CASSQGGSNPGQYF	TGTGCCAGCAGCCAAGGGGGCTCCAATCCGGGGCAGTACTTC
TRBV24-1	TRBD1	TRBJ2-2	.	CATGQGVHTGELFF	TGTGCCACCGGACAGGGGGTGCACACCGGGGAGCTGTTTTTT
TRBV4-2	.	TRBJ1-4	.	CASSQGPARRSNEKLFF	TGTGCCAGCAGCCAAGGGCCCGCTCGACGGAGTAATGAAAAACTGTTTTTT
TRBV20-1	TRBD1	TRBJ1-5	few	CSAIETGVTNQPQHF	TGCAGTGCTATAGAGACAGGGGTGACCAATCAGCCCCAGCATTTT
TRBV6-1	TRBD1	TRBJ1-1	.	CASIDRGGHTESFF	TGTGCCAGCATTGACAGGGGAGGACACACTGAATCTTTCTTT
TRBV12-3/TRBV12-4	TRBD1	TRBJ1-6	.	CADTGTDLGSYNSPLHF	TGTGCCGACACCGGGACAGACCTAGGCTCCTATAATTCACCCCTCCACTTT
TRBV5-6	.	TRBJ2-5	few	CASSMLETQYF	TGTGCCAGCAGCATGTTAGAGACCCAATACTTC
TRBV5-4	.	TRBJ2-2	many	CASSIKNTGELFF	TGTGCCAGCAGCATAAAGAACACCGGGGAGCTGTTTTTT
TRBV29-1	.	TRBJ1-1	.	CSVVVDPNTETFF	TGCAGCGTTGTAGTGGACCCGAACACTGAAACTTTCTTT
TRBV4-1	.	TRBJ1-5	.	CASSQDVLNNQPQHF	TGCGCCAGCAGTCAAGATGTGCTTAACAATCAGCCCCAGCATTTT
TRBV12-3/TRBV12-4	.	TRBJ2-5	.	CARSRSEETQYF	TGTGCCAGGAGCCGTTCCGAAGAGACCCAGTACTTC
TRBV4-1	.	TRBJ2-7	once	CASSQDEAGQTNKQYF	TGCGCCAGCAGCCAAGACGAGGCAGGACAGACCAACAAGCAGTACTTC
TRBV6-6	.	TRBJ2-5	.	CASSGYRETQYF	TGTGCCAGCAGCGGATATCGGGAGACCCAGTACTTC
TRBV11-1	TRBD2	TRBJ2-5	.	CASGPSETSAETQYF	TGTGCCAGCGGCCCTTCCGAGACTAGCGCAGAGACCCAGTACTTC
TRBV6-4	.	TRBJ2-2	few	CASSDSEGNGAGELFF	TGTGCCAGCAGTGACTCGGAAGGGAACGGGGCCGGGGAGCTGTTTTTT
TRBV11-1	TRBD2	TRBJ2-3	once	CANSFLAGENTQYF	TGTGCCAACAGCTTCCTAGCGGGGGAAAATACGCAGTATTTT
TRBV11-3	TRBD2	TRBJ2-2	.	CASNSRLAGGTGELFF	TGTGCTAGCAACTCAAGACTAGCGGGAGGTACCGGGGAGCTGTTTTTT
TRBV24-1	TRBD1	TRBJ2-1	few	CATSDLRTGGIDEQFF	TGTGCCACCAGTGATTTGCGGACAGGGGGTATCGATGAGCAGTTCTTC
TRBV6-6	TRBD1	TRBJ2-5	.	CSSSKWTGQETQYF	TGTTCCAGCAGTAAATGGACAGGACAAGAGACCCAGTACTTC
TRBV11-2	.	TRBJ2-5	many	CASSLGDTGTTFQETQYF	TGTGCCAGCAGCCTAGGGGACACCGGGACTACCTTCCAAGAGACCCAGTACTTC
TRBV6-6	.	TRBJ1-2	once	CPSCYPRHTF	TGTCCCAGCTGTTACCCCCGGCACACCTTC
TRBV29-1	.	TRBJ1-1	few	CSVDETNLPAAFF	TGCAGCGTCGATGAGACTAACCTGCCCGCCGCTTTCTTT
TRBV29-1	.	TRBJ2-3	many	CSVGPDGTDTQYF	TGCAGCGTTGGTCCGGACGGAACAGATACGCAGTATTTT
TRBV28	.	TRBJ2-1	many	CASSFSGTANEQFF	TGTGCCAGCAGTTTTTCTGGGACGGCCAATGAGCAGTTCTTC
TRBV6-1	.	TRBJ1-1	.	CASRTSPQNTEAIF	TGTGCTAGCAGGACCTCTCCGCAGAACACTGAAGCTATCTTT
TRBV7-9	TRBD2	TRBJ2-3	few	CASSPGLAGASDTQYF	TGTGCCAGCAGCCCAGGACTAGCGGGAGCCTCAGATACGCAGTATTTT
TRBV6-6	TRBD2	TRBJ2-7	few	CVSRSTSGGYEQYF	TGTGTCAGCAGATCCACTAGCGGGGGTTACGAGCAGTACTTC
TRBV20-1	TRBD2	TRBJ2-1	.	CSVRTGGVHNEQFF	TGCAGTGTTAGAACGGGGGGGGTGCATAATGAGCAGTTCTTC
TRBV5-1	TRBD2	TRBJ2-3	few	CASSRSGGTNTDTQYF	TGCGCCAGCAGCAGGTCGGGGGGGACTAACACAGATACGCAGTATTTT
TRBV6-5	.	TRBJ1-1	.	CACEKEGGSTEAFF	TGTGCCTGCGAAAAAGAGGGCGGGAGCACTGAAGCTTTCTTT
TRBV20-1	TRBD2	TRBJ2-3	.	CTAAAGNGDMQYF	TGCACTGCCGCAGCGGGAAATGGGGATATGCAGTATTTT
TRBV6-1	TRBD2	TRBJ2-2	few	CASTKRGLAGGSTGELFF	TGTGCCAGCACGAAAAGAGGACTAGCGGGAGGGTCCACCGGGGAGCTGTTTTTT
TRBV5-4	.	TRBJ1-3	few	CASSFNPHYSGNTIYF	TGTGCCAGCAGCTTCAATCCCCACTACTCTGGAAACACCATATATTTT
TRBV5-1	.	TRBJ2-2	.	CASSPRAAESGGEVFF	TGCGCCAGCAGCCCCCGTGCAGCGGAAAGTGGCGGGGAGGTGTTTTTT
TRBV6-6	.	TRBJ1-1	.	CASSVTGQTEAFF	TGTGCCAGCAGTGTGACGGGTCAAACTGAAGCTTTCTTT
TRBV20-1	.	TRBJ1-2	few	CYAPLLGGDYGYTF	TGCTATGCTCCTCTACTGGGAGGCGACTATGGCTACACCTTC
TRBV4-1	.	TRBJ2-7	.	CASNQDQTEQTYEQYF	TGCGCCAGCAACCAAGACCAGACAGAACAGACCTACGAGCAGTATTTC
TRBV6-2/TRBV6-3	.	TRBJ1-1	many	CASSYSLGDTEAFF	TGTGCCAGCAGTTACTCTTTGGGGGACACTGAAGCTTTCTTT
TRBV10-2	.	TRBJ1-1	many	CASSVGAGTFF	.
TRBV30	TRBD2	TRBJ2-7	.	CASRSGRVYEQYF	TGTGCCTCCAGGAGCGGGAGGGTCTACGAGCAGTACTTC
TRBV20-1	.	TRBJ1-2	.	CSARGRGYSYTF	TGCAGTGCCCGAGGGAGGGGCTATAGCTACACCTTC
TRBV20-1	TRBD2	TRBJ2-1	many	CSATSGGEQFF	TGCAGTGCTACTAGCGGGGGTGAGCAGTTCTTC
TRBV20-1	.	TRBJ1-2	.	CSALRPGYGGGLVFGYTF	TGCAGTGCTCTACGACCCGGGTATGGAGGGGGGCTGGTGTTTGGCTACACATTC
TRBV20-1	.	TRBJ2-5	.	CTARAYREQETQYF	TGCACTGCTAGAGCATACAGGGAGCAAGAGACCCAGTACTTC
TRBV6-2/TRBV6-3	.	TRBJ1-6	many	CASSRGFGSPLHF	TGTGCCAGCAGTAGGGGGTTTGGTTCACCCCTCCACTTT
TRBV24-1	TRBD1	TRBJ2-2	.	CATSATGTGGMNTGELFF	TGTGCCACCAGTGCCACCGGGACAGGGGGCATGAACACCGGGGAGCTGTTTTTT
TRBV5-1	.	TRBJ2-7	.	CANSLGGRPYEQYF	TGCGCCAACAGCTTGGGGGGAAGGCCCTACGAGCAGTACTTC
TRBV5-1	TRBD2	TRBJ2-6	.	CASSPIGGAGANVLTF	TGCGCCAGCAGCCCAATCGGGGGGGCTGGGGCCAATGTCCTGACTTTC
TRBV19	TRBD1	TRBJ1-2	.	CANSITATGGNYGYTF	TGTGCCAATAGTATAACCGCGACAGGGGGCAACTATGGCTACACCTTC
TRBV20-1	.	TRBJ1-6	.	CSARDHKGYSNSPLNF	TGCAGTGCTAGAGATCATAAGGGTTATAGTAATTCACCCCTCAACTTT
TRBV5-1	.	TRBJ2-7	.	CVSSSSYEQYF	TGCGTCAGCAGCTCCTCCTACGAGCAGTACTTC
TRBV11-1	.	TRBJ1-2	many	CASSPRTDNYGYTF	TGTGCCAGCAGCCCCCGGACGGATAACTATGGCTACACCTTC
TRBV7-8	.	TRBJ2-7	many	CASSLELEFSPYEQYF	TGTGCCAGCAGCTTAGAATTGGAATTTAGCCCCTACGAGCAGTACTTC